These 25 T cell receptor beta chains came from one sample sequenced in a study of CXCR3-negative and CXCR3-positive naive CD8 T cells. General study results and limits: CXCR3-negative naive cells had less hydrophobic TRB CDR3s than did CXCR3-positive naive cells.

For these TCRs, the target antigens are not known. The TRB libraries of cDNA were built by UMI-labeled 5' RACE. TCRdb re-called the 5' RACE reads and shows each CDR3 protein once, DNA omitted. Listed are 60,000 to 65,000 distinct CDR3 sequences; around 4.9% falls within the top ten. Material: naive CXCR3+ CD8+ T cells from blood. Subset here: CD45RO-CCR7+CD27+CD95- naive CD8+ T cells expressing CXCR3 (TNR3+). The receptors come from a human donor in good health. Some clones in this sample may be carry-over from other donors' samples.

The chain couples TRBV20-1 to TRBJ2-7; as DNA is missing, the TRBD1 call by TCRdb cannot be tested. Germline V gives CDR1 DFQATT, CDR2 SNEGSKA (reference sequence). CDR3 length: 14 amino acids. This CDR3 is CSARGGRTYYEQYF.

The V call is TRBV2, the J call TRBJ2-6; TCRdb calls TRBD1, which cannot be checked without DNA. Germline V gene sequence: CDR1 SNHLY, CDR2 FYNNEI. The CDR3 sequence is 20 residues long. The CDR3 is CASSEFLPGQVSSGANVLTF.

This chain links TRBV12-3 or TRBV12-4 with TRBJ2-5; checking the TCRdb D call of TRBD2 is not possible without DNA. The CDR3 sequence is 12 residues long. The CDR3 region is CASSGGEETQYF.

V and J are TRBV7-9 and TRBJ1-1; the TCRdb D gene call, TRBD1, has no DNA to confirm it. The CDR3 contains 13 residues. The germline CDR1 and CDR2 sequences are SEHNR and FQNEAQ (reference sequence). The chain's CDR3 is CASSPPGGSEAFF. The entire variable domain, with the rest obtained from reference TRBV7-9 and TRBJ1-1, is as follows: DTGVSQNPRHKITKRGQNVTFRCDPISEHNRLYWYRQTLGQGPEFLTYFQNEAQLEKSRLLSDRFSAERPKGSFSTLEIQRTEQGDSAMYLCASSPPGGSEAFFGQGTRLTVV.

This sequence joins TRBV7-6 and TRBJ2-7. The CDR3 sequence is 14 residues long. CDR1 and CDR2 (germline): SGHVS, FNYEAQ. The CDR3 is CASSLGKYSYEQYF.

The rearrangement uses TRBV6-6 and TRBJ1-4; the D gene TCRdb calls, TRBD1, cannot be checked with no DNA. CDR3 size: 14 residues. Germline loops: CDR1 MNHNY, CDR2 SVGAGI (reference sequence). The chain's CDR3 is CASSYEAGYEKLFF.

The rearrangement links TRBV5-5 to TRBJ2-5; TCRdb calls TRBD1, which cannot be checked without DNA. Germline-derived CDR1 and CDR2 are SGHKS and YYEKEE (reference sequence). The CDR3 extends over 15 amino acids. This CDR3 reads CASSTYRTGQETQYF.

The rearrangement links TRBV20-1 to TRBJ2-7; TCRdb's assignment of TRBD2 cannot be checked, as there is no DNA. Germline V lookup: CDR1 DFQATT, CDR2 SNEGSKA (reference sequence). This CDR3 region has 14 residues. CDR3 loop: CSARVSGELYEQYF.

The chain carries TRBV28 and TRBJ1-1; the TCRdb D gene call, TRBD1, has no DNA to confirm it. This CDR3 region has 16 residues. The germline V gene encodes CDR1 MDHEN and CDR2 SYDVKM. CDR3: CASNLLPTEMNTEAFF.

The CDR3 region is CSATISGAADTQYF. This chain joins TRBV20-1 and TRBJ2-3; TCRdb outputs TRBD2, but without DNA this stays unchecked. CDR3 length: 14 amino acids. Per the germline V gene, CDR1 is DFQATT and CDR2 is SNEGSKA (reference sequence).

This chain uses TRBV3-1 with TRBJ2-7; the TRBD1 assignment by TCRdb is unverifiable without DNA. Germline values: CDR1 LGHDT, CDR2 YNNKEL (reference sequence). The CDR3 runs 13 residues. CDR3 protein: CASSRDRAGEQYF.

The chain's CDR3 is CASSSSVGATEAFF. V is TRBV6-2 or TRBV6-3 and J is TRBJ1-1; TCRdb reports TRBD1, a call that lacks DNA to check it against. This CDR3 spans 14 amino acids. The germline CDR1 and CDR2 sequences are MNHEY and SVGEGT.

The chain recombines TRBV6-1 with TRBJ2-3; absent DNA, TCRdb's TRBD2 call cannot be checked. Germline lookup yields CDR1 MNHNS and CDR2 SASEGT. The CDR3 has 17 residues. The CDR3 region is CASSDGRGPPGTDTQYF.

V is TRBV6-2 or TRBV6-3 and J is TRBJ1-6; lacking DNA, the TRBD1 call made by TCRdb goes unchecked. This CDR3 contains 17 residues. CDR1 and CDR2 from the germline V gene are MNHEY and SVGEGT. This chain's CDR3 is CASSYMGAPSKDSPLHF.

CDR3 protein: CASRPGQEETQYF. This sequence joins TRBV7-8 and TRBJ2-5; TCRdb indicates TRBD1, and absent DNA this call remains unverified. The germline gives CDR1 SGHVS, CDR2 FQNEAQ. This CDR3 spans 13 amino acids.

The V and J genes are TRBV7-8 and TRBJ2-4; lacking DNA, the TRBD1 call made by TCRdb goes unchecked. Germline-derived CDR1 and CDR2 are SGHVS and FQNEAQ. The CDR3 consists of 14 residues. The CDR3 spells CASTDDRSKNIQYF.

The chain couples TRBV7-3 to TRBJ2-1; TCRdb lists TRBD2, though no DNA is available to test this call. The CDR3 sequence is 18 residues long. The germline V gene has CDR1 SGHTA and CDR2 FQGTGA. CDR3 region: CASSFLREPRGSYNEQFF. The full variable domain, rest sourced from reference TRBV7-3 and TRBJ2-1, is GAGVSQTPSNKVTEKGKYVELRCDPISGHTALYWYRQSLGQGPEFLIYFQGTGAADDSGLPNDRFFAVRPEGSVSTLKIQRTERGDSAVYLCASSFLREPRGSYNEQFFGPGTRLTVL.

CDR3 residues: CSVLGGGTQYF. The chain carries TRBV29-1 and TRBJ2-5; checking the TCRdb D call of TRBD1 is not possible without DNA. The CDR3 is 11 amino acids. Germline V gene data show CDR1 as SQVTM and CDR2 as ANQGSEA. Supplemented by reference TRBV29-1 and TRBJ2-5, the full variable domain reads SAVISQKPSRDICQRGTSLTIQCQVDSQVTMMFWYRQQPGQSLTLIATANQGSEATYESGFVIDKFPISRPNLTFSTLTVSNMSPEDSSIYLCSVLGGGTQYFGPGTRLLVL.

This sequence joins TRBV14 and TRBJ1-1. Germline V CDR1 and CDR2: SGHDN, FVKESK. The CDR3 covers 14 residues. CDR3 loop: CASSQYTGPAEAFF.

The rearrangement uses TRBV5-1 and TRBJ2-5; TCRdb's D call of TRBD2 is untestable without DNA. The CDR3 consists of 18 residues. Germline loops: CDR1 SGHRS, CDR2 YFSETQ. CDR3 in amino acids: CASSPGLAGGLPQETQYF.

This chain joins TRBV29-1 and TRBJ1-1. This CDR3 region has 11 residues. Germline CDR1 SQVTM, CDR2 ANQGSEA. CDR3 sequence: CSIGMNTEAFF.

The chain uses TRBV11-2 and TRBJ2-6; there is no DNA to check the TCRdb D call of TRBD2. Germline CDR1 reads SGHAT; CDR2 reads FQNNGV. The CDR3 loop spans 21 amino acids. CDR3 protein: CASRPRWTSPKGTSGANVLTF.

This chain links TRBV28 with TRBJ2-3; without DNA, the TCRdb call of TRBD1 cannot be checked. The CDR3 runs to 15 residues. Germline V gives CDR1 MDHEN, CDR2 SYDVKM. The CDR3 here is CASSFGDILTDTQYF.

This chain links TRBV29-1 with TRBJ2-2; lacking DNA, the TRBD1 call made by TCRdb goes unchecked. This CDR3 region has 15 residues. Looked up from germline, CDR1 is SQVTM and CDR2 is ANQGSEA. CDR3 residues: CSAVGGRENTGELFF.

This chain's CDR3 is CSARSGGEYNEQFF. The rearrangement links TRBV20-1 to TRBJ2-1; TCRdb's D call, TRBD2, is unchecked because there is no DNA. The CDR3 length is 14 residues. Germline loops: CDR1 DFQATT, CDR2 SNEGSKA (reference sequence).